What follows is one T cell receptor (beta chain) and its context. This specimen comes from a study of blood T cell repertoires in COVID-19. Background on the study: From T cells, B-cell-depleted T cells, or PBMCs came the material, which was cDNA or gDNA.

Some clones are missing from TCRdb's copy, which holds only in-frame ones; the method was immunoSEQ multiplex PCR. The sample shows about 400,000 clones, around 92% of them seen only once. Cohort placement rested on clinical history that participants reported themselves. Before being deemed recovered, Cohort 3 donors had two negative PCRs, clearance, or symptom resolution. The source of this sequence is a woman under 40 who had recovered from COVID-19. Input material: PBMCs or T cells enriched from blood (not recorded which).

CDR3 DNA sequence: TGTGCCAGCTCGAAAATTAGCGGGAGGGCTCCCACCCTCTCCTACGAGCAGTACTTC. Encoded protein: CASSKISGRAPTLSYEQYF. The J gene is TRBJ2-7, the V gene TRBV18, with 11 bases fitting TRBD2. This CDR3 region has 19 residues. V gave up 6 bases and J gave up 0 bases; unmatched junction bases: 16. Germline-derived CDR1 and CDR2 are KGHSH and LQKENI.